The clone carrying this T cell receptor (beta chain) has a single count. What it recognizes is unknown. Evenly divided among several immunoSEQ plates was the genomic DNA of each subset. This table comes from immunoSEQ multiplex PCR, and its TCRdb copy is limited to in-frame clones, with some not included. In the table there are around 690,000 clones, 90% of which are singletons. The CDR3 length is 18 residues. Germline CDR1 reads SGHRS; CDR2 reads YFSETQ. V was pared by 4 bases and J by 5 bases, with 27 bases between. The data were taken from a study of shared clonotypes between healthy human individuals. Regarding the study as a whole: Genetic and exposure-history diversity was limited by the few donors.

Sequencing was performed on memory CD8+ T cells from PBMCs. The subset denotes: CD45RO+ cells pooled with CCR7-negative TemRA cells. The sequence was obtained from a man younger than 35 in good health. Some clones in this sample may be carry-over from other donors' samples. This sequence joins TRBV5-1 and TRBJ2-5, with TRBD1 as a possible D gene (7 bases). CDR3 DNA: TGCGCCAGCAGCCCGGGACAGTACGCGACTAGAGGTTGGGAGACCCAGTACTTC. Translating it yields CASSPGQYATRGWETQYF.